Each of the 30 T cell receptor beta chains below was sequenced from the same sample in a study of T cell responses to AZD1222 COVID-19 vaccine (dated by TCRdb to the early 2020s). Libraries were constructed by the immunoSEQ multiplex PCR assay. Here the immuneACCESS table is served through TCRdb, limited to in-frame sequences with V and J called. Missing clones are a known gap in these copies; in checked studies unresolved V genes cover under half, and the rest lacks a known reason. Counted in this sample were about 89,000 clones; around 83% of them appeared once. The leading ten clones occupy 5.6% of the sample. The time point label, read with the paper, signifies: about 28 days (+/-7) after the second vaccine dose. The sequencing here drew on peripheral blood, taken 28 days after the second AZD1222 dose. The receptors come from an adult who received the AZD1222 COVID-19 vaccine.

The rearrangement links TRBV7-9 to TRBJ2-7; 8 nucleotides agree with TRBD2. The germline gives CDR1 SEHNR, CDR2 FQNEAQ (reference sequence). J was trimmed by 4 bases and V by 5 bases; bases with no gene match: 7. CDR3 size: 14 residues. For the CDR3, the DNA is TGTGCCAGCAGCACGGGGGGGCAGAGTTACGAGCAGTACTTC. Translating gives CASSTGGQSYEQYF.

Points on this clone: This sample also contains other DNA sequences that code for the same CDR3. The chain joins TRBV20-1 to TRBJ1-1; 7 bases agree with TRBD1. CDR3 size: 10 residues. J gave up 11 bases and V 5 bases, and 5 bases lay outside the gene matches. Looked up from germline, CDR1 is DFQATT and CDR2 is SNEGSKA (reference sequence). CDR3 nucleotide sequence: TGCAGTGCTTTAGACAGGGTGGCTTTCTTT. Protein product: CSALDRVAFF.

Here the CDR3 reads CASIPELKRGLYQNIQYF. Here the CDR3 DNA reads TGTGCCAGCATCCCGGAACTGAAGAGGGGGCTGTACCAAAACATTCAGTACTTC. The rearrangement uses TRBV5-5 and TRBJ2-4; TRBD1 matches 7 bases. This CDR3 contains 18 residues. J was trimmed by 5 bases and V by 6 bases; bases with no gene match: 20. Germline values: CDR1 SGHKS, CDR2 YYEKEE (reference sequence).

The chain uses TRBV30 and TRBJ2-1, with a possible D match to TRBD2 (6 bases). The CDR3 runs 13 residues. The V gene lost 5 bases and the J gene lost 4 bases, with 12 bases spanning the gap. Germline CDR1 and CDR2: GTSNPN and SVGIG (reference sequence). The CDR3 region has the DNA TGTGCCTGGGGGGTAGCGGAATACAATGAGCAGTTCTTC. Its protein is CAWGVAEYNEQFF.

This sequence joins TRBV19 and TRBJ1-5, with D perhaps matching TRBD1 (5 bases). V was clipped by 8 bases and J by 0 bases, with 14 bases between them. Germline values: CDR1 LNHDA, CDR2 SQIVND (reference sequence). This CDR3 comprises 15 residues. CDR3 nucleotides: TGTGCCAGTGACAATGGGGGATATAGCAATCAGCCCCAGCATTTT. Translating gives CASDNGGYSNQPQHF.

The chain carries TRBV20-1 and TRBJ1-2, with D unclear. The CDR3 consists of 11 residues. CDR1 DFQATT and CDR2 SNEGSKA come from the germline V gene (reference sequence). V shed 4 bases and J shed 8 bases, with 11 bases lying between them. The CDR3 is CSAIPPAGYTF. In nucleotides, the CDR3 is TGCAGTGCTATCCCCCCCGCGGGCTACACCTTC.

CDR3 DNA: TGTGCCAGCATTCTAGGGGCAGCGAACACTGAAGCTTTCTTT. Amino acid sequence: CASILGAANTEAFF. The rearrangement joins TRBV7-9 to TRBJ1-1; possible D gene TRBD1, 5 bases. The CDR3 has 14 residues. The V end was cut by 7 bases, the J end by 1 base, with 13 bases between. Germline V CDR1 and CDR2: SEHNR, FQNEAQ (reference sequence).

This clone came up a few times. This chain connects TRBV2 to TRBJ2-5, with a weak D call TRBD2 (6 bases). The CDR3 runs 16 residues. V was cut by 3 bases and J by 0 bases, with 14 bases left in between. The germline CDR1 and CDR2 sequences are SNHLY and FYNNEI. CDR3 loop: CASSDGDSIYQETQYF. CDR3 bases: TGTGCCAGCAGTGACGGGGACTCCATATACCAAGAGACCCAGTACTTC.

J is TRBJ1-2 and V is TRBV25-1; TRBD1 is a possible D gene (5 bases). Trimming took 5 bases from V and 3 from J, leaving 22 bases between them. This CDR3 has 17 amino acids. Germline V gives CDR1 MGHDK, CDR2 SYGVNS. Here the CDR3 reads CASSPTPGQGSDYGYTF. The CDR3 DNA sequence: TGTGCCAGCAGTCCAACCCCCGGGCAGGGCAGTGACTATGGCTACACCTTC.

The chain has TRBV5-8 and TRBJ1-5; D ambiguous. The CDR3 has 15 amino acids. The germline CDR1 and CDR2 sequences are SGHTS and YDEGEE. Trimming pared 1 base from V and 7 bases from J, leaving 15 bases between. The DNA of the CDR3 is TGTGCCAGCAGCTTGCGTACAACTCCCGGCCAGCCCCAGCATTTT. Translation gives CASSLRTTPGQPQHF.

The chain carries TRBV6-6 and TRBJ1-5, with D possibly matching TRBD1 (5 bases). V was shortened by 4 bases and J by 0 bases, with 13 bases between the two germline ends. This CDR3 spans 16 amino acids. Germline V gene data show CDR1 as MNHNY and CDR2 as SVGAGI (reference sequence). The chain's CDR3 is CASSSFQGSSNQPQHF. The DNA for the CDR3 is TGTGCCAGCAGTTCTTTTCAGGGATCTAGCAATCAGCCCCAGCATTTT.

The CDR3 spells CASSLPGRPEAFF. CDR3 nucleotide sequence: TGTGCCAGCAGTTTACCGGGCCGACCTGAAGCTTTCTTT. This sequence joins TRBV27 and TRBJ1-1; D unclear. From germline, CDR1 is MNHEY and CDR2 SMNVEV (reference sequence). Trimming shortened V by 2 bases and J by 6 bases, and 10 bases separated the two germline ends. The CDR3 is 13 amino acids.

The rearrangement joins TRBV18 to TRBJ2-7; no clear D gene. The CDR3 covers 14 residues. Trimming removed 0 bases at V and 2 bases at J, with 8 bases between. Germline V gene data show CDR1 as KGHSH and CDR2 as LQKENI. CDR3 residues: CASSPPSGPYEQYF. The CDR3 bases are TGTGCCAGCTCACCACCCTCCGGACCCTACGAGCAGTACTTC.

The chain employs TRBV5-1 and TRBJ2-1; 9 positions match TRBD2. Germline values: CDR1 SGHRS, CDR2 YFSETQ. With 4 bases clipped from V and 6 bases from J, the junction kept 11 bases outside the gene matches. The CDR3 is 16 amino acids. The CDR3 spells CASSPGLAEQVNEQFF. In nucleotides, the CDR3 is TGCGCCAGCAGCCCGGGACTAGCTGAACAAGTCAATGAGCAGTTCTTC.

The rearrangement uses TRBV7-8 and TRBJ2-3; the match to TRBD2 covers 15 bases. V trimming: 4 bases; J trimming: 5 bases; junction bases outside the gene matches: 4. Per germline, CDR1 SGHVS and CDR2 FQNEAQ. CDR3 size: 16 residues. In DNA, the CDR3 is TGTGCCAGCAGCTGGACTAGCGGGGGGGCCGTAGATACGCAGTATTTT. Amino acids: CASSWTSGGAVDTQYF.

The V gene is TRBV10-3, the J gene TRBJ2-7; perhaps TRBD1 as D (6 bases). The CDR3 has 13 amino acids. In germline, CDR1 is ENHRY, CDR2 SYGVKD. V gave up 8 bases and J gave up 3 bases, with 14 bases separating them. Here the CDR3 DNA reads TGTGCCATCGCTAGGACAGACAACTACGAGCAGTACTTC. Translation: CAIARTDNYEQYF.

This clone came up once. The chain links TRBV28 to TRBJ2-7, with D perhaps matching TRBD2 (6 bases). Per germline, CDR1 MDHEN and CDR2 SYDVKM. The V gene lost 6 bases and the J gene lost 1 base, with 10 bases spanning the gap. The CDR3 sequence is 13 residues long. The CDR3 protein is CASRAGGSYEQYF. The DNA for the CDR3 is TGTGCCAGCAGGGCCGGGGGTTCCTACGAGCAGTACTTC.

This clone came up once. The chain joins TRBV5-5 to TRBJ1-1, with TRBD1 matching 9 bases. The CDR3 has 15 amino acids. Germline CDR1 and CDR2: SGHKS and YYEKEE (reference sequence). V was clipped by 3 bases and J by 2 bases; unmatched bases: 5. The CDR3 DNA follows: TGTGCCAGCAGCTGGACAGGGGTCGGTAACACTGAAGCTTTCTTT. It codes for CASSWTGVGNTEAFF.

The chain is built from TRBV5-4 and TRBJ2-7; 9 bases are shared with TRBD2. CDR3 length: 15 amino acids. Trimming removed 0 bases from V and 6 bases from J; junction bases left unmatched: 7. CDR1 and CDR2 from the germline V gene are SGHNT and YYREEE (reference sequence). CDR3 region: CASSLVVAGAGEQYF. CDR3 coding DNA: TGTGCCAGCAGCTTGGTCGTAGCGGGAGCTGGCGAGCAGTACTTC.

The rearrangement joins TRBV12-3 or TRBV12-4 to TRBJ1-2; weak D call: TRBD1 (5 bases). The CDR3 extends over 12 amino acids. Trimming removed 11 bases from V and 2 bases from J, with 12 bases in between. The CDR3 DNA follows: TGTGCCCTCCAGGGCCGAAACTATGGCTACACCTTC. It yields the protein CALQGRNYGYTF.

Notes on this clone: A read error may produce the germline difference seen at one junction end. The chain is built from TRBV6-1 and TRBJ2-3; D unclear. Germline CDR1 reads MNHNS; CDR2 reads SASEGT. The CDR3 has 12 amino acids. In DNA, the CDR3 is TGTGCCAGCAGGGAAGGCCGGGATACGCAGTATTTT. It specifies CASREGRDTQYF.

This clone counts as medium-sized. This chain uses TRBV7-2 with TRBJ2-2, with no clear D. CDR3 length: 12 amino acids. Trimming pared 7 bases from V and 5 bases from J, leaving 8 bases between. Germline V gene lookup returns CDR1 SGHTA and CDR2 FQGNSA. CDR3 amino acids: CASTTRTGELFF. The CDR3 nucleotides are TGTGCCAGCACCACACGTACCGGGGAGCTGTTTTTT.

As regards this clone: An end of the junction does not agree with germline; a read error may underlie this. The rearrangement uses TRBV3-1 (or the pseudogene TRBV3-2) and TRBJ1-1; no firm D call. The germline gives CDR1 LGHDT, CDR2 YNNKEL (reference sequence). The CDR3 consists of 12 residues. The CDR3: CASSRMNTEAFF. The CDR3 DNA is TGTGCCAGTAGCCGAATGAACACTGAAGCTTTCTTT.

This chain links TRBV11-3 with TRBJ1-1, with D unresolved. The CDR3 totals 13 residues. Looked up from germline, CDR1 is SGHNT and CDR2 is YENEEA. V gave up 5 bases and J gave up 2 bases, with 9 bases separating them. The CDR3, as DNA: TGTGCCAGCAGCCTCCACCCTAACACTGAAGCTTTCTTT. This gives the protein CASSLHPNTEAFF.

This clone was picked up a small number of times. The J gene is TRBJ2-7, the V gene TRBV5-4, with no clear D. Germline CDR1 is SGHNT and CDR2 is YYREEE (reference sequence). CDR3 size: 12 residues. Trimming cost V 5 bases and J 7 bases, with 13 bases left between them. The CDR3, as DNA: TGTGCCAGCAGTTTTCACGGTCGTGAGCAGTACTTC. It specifies CASSFHGREQYF.

V is TRBV7-8 and J is TRBJ2-7; D ambiguous. The germline V and J ends were trimmed by 5 bases and 2 bases, with 19 bases remaining between them. Germline CDR1 is SGHVS and CDR2 is FQNEAQ. The CDR3 consists of 16 residues. In DNA form, the CDR3 reads TGTGCCAGCAGCCGACACTCTACCGACCGGCCCTACGAGCAGTACTTC. Protein: CASSRHSTDRPYEQYF. Full variable domain (outside the CDR3, taken from reference TRBV7-8 and TRBJ2-7): GAGVSQSPRYKVAKRGQDVALRCDPISGHVSLFWYQQALGQGPEFLTYFQNEAQLDKSGLPSDRFFAERPEGSVSTLKIQRTQQEDSAVYLCASSRHSTDRPYEQYFGPGTRLTVT.

The rearrangement links TRBV18 to TRBJ2-7; possibly TRBD1 for D (6 bases). V was cut by 0 bases and J by 1 base, with 10 bases left in between. This CDR3 has 15 residues. Germline V gene data show CDR1 as KGHSH and CDR2 as LQKENI. The CDR3 here is CASSPPEGTSYEQYF. The CDR3 DNA reads TGTGCCAGCTCACCACCGGAAGGGACATCCTACGAGCAGTACTTC.

The chain is built from TRBV12-3 or TRBV12-4 and TRBJ1-3; no reliable D call. This CDR3 spans 13 amino acids. Trimming pared 7 bases from V and 0 bases from J, leaving 7 bases between. In DNA, the CDR3 is TGTGCCAGCAAAAGGAGCTCTGGAAACACCATATATTTT. Encoded protein: CASKRSSGNTIYF.

The rearrangement uses TRBV7-8 and TRBJ2-7, with 9 bases identical to TRBD2. V gave up 3 bases and J gave up 3 bases; unmatched junction bases: 12. The CDR3 has 17 amino acids. Germline CDR1 and CDR2: SGHVS and FQNEAQ. As DNA, the CDR3 is TGTGCCAGCAGCTTGGACCTCTGGCGGGGGGGAGACTACGAGCAGTACTTC. Encoded protein: CASSLDLWRGGDYEQYF.

The rearrangement uses TRBV7-2 and TRBJ2-1; the match to TRBD2 covers 13 bases. The V and J ends lost 3 bases and 8 bases, in that order; junction bases with no gene match: 4. CDR3 length equals 15 residues. CDR1 is SGHTA and CDR2 is FQGNSA in the germline V gene. This CDR3 reads CASSFRLAGGDEQFF. CDR3 nucleotides: TGTGCCAGCAGCTTTCGACTAGCGGGAGGCGATGAGCAGTTCTTC.